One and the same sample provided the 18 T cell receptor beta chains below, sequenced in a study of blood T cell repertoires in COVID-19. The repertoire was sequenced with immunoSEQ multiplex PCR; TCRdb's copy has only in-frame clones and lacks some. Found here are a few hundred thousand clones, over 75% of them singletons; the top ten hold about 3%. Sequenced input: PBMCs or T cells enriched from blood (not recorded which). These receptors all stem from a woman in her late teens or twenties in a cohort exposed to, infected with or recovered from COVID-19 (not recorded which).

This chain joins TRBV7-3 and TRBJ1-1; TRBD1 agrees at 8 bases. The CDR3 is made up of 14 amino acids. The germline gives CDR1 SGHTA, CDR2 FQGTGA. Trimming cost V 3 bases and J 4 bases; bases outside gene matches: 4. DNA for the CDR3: TGTGCCAGCAGCTTCGGGACAGGTCTCACTGAAGCTTTCTTT. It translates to CASSFGTGLTEAFF.

Here the CDR3 DNA reads TGTGCCAGCAGTTACTCAAGGACTAGCGGGCGCTACGAGCAGTACTTC. Translated, it gives CASSYSRTSGRYEQYF. The chain recombines TRBV6-5 with TRBJ2-7, with 11 bases identical to TRBD2. CDR1 is MNHEY, CDR2 SVGAGI, per germline. This CDR3 is built from 16 residues. The junction had 4 bases not matched to a gene; V was cut back by 0 bases and J by 3 bases.

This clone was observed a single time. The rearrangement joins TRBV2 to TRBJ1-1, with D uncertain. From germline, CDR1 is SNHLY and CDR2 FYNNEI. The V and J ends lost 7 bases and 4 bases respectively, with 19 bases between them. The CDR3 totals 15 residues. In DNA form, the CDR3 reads TGTGCCAGCACCCTAGGGCGGGGATGGTCCACTGAAGCTTTCTTT. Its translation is CASTLGRGWSTEAFF.

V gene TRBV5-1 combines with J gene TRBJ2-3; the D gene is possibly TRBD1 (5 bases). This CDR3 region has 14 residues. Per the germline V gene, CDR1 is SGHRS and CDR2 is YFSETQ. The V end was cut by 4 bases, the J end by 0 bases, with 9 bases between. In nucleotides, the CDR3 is TGCGCCAGCAGCCCCAGACAGAGCACAGATACGCAGTATTTT. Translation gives CASSPRQSTDTQYF.

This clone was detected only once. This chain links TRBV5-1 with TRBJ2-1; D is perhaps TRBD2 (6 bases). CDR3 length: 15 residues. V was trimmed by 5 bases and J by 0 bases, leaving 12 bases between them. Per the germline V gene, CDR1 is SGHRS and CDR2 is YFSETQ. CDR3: CASRPDGSSYNEQFF. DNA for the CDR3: TGCGCCAGCAGGCCGGACGGGAGCTCCTACAATGAGCAGTTCTTC.

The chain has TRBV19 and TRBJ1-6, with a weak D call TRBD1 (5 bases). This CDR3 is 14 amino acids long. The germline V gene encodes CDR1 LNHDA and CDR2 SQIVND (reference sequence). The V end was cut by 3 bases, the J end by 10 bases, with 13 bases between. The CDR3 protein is CASSIPGPASPLHF. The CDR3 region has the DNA TGTGCCAGTAGTATCCCAGGGCCGGCCTCACCCCTCCACTTT.

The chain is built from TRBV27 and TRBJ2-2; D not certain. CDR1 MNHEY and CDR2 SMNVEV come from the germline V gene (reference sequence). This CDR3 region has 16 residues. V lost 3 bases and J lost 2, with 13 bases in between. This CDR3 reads CASSFRPTANTGELFF. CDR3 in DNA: TGTGCCAGCAGTTTCCGACCCACAGCAAACACCGGGGAGCTGTTTTTT.

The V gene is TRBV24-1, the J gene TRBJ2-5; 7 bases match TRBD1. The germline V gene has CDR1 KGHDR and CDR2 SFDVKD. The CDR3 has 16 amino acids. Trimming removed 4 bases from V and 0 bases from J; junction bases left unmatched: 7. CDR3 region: CATSDRKTGYQETQYF. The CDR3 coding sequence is TGTGCCACCAGTGACCGGAAGACAGGGTACCAAGAGACCCAGTACTTC.

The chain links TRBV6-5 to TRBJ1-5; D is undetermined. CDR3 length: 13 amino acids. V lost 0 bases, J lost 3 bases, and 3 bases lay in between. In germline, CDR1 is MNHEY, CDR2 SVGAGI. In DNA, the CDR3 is TGTGCCAGCAGTTACTCCCTCAATCAGCCCCAGCATTTT. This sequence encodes CASSYSLNQPQHF.

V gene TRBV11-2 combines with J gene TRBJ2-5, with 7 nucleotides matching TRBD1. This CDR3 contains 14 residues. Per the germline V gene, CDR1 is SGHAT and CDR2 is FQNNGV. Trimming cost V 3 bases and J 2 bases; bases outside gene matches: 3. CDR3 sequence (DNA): TGTGCCAGCAGCTTGGGACAGAGACAAGAGACCCAGTACTTC. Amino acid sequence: CASSLGQRQETQYF. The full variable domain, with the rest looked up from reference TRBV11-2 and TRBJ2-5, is EAGVAQSPRYKIIEKRQSVAFWCNPISGHATLYWYQQILGQGPKLLIQFQNNGVVDDSQLPKDRFSAERLKGVDSTLKIQPAKLEDSAVYLCASSLGQRQETQYFGPGTRLLVL.

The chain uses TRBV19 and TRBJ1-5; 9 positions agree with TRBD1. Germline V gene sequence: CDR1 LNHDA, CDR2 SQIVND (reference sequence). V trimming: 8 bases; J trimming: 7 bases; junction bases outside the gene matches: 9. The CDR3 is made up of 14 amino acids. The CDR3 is CASGGQGGFQPQHF. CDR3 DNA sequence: TGTGCCAGTGGGGGACAGGGAGGTTTCCAGCCCCAGCATTTT.

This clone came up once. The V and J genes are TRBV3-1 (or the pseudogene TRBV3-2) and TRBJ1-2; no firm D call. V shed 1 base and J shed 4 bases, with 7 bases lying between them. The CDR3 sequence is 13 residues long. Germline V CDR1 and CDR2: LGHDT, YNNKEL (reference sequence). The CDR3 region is CASSQVNSYGYTF. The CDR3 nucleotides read TGTGCCAGCAGCCAAGTCAACAGCTATGGCTACACCTTC.

The CDR3 bases are TGTGCCAGCAGTCGTACAGGGAACCACGAGCAGTACTTC. Protein sequence: CASSRTGNHEQYF. J is TRBJ2-7 and V is TRBV27, with D perhaps matching TRBD1 (6 bases). There are 13 residues in the CDR3. CDR1 and CDR2 from the germline V gene are MNHEY and SMNVEV (reference sequence). Trimming pared 5 bases from V and 5 bases from J, leaving 13 bases between.

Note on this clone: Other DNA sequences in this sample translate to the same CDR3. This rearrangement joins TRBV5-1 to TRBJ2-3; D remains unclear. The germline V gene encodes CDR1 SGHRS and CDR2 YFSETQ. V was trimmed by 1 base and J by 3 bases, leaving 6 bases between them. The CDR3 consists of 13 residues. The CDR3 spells CASSLTSTDTQYF. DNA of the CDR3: TGCGCCAGCAGCTTGACGAGTACAGATACGCAGTATTTT.

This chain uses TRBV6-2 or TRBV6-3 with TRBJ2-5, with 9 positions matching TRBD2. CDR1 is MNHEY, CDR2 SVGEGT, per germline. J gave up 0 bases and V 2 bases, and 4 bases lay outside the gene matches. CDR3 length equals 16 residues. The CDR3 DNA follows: TGTGCCAGCAGTTACCGTAGCGGGGGATACCAAGAGACCCAGTACTTC. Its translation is CASSYRSGGYQETQYF.

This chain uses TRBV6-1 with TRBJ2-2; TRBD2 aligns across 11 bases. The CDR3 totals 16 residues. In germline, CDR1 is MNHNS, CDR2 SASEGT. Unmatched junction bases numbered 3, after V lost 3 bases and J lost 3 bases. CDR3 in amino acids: CASSDRLAGYTGELFF. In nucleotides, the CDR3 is TGTGCCAGCAGTGACAGACTAGCGGGATACACCGGGGAGCTGTTTTTT.

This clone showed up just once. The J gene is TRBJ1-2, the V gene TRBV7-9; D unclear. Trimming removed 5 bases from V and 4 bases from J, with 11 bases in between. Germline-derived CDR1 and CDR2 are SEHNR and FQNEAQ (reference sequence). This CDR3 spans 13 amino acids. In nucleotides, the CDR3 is TGTGCCAGCAGCCCAAATACTCCCTATGGCTACACCTTC. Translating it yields CASSPNTPYGYTF. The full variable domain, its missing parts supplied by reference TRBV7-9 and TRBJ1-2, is DTGVSQNPRHKITKRGQNVTFRCDPISEHNRLYWYRQTLGQGPEFLTYFQNEAQLEKSRLLSDRFSAERPKGSFSTLEIQRTEQGDSAMYLCASSPNTPYGYTFGSGTRLTVV.

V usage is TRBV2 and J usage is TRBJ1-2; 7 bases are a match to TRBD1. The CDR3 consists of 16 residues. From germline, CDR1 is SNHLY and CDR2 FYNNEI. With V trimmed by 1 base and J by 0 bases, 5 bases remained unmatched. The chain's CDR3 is CASSEGGTGANYGYTF. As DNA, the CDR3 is TGTGCCAGCAGTGAAGGGGGAACAGGGGCTAACTATGGCTACACCTTC.